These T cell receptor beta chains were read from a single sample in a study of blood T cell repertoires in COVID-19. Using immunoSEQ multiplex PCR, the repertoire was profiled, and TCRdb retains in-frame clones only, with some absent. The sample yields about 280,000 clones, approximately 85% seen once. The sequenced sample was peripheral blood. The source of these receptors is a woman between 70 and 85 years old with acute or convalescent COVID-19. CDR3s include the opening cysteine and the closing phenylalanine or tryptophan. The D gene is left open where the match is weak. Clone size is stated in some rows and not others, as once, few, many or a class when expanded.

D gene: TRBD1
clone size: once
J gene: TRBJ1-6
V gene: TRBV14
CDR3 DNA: TGTGCCAGCAGCCACCCGACAGGGTCGAATTCACCCCTCCACTTT
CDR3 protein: CASSHPTGSNSPLHF

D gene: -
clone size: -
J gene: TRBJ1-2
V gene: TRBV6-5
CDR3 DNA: TGTGCCAGCAGTACAGGGTATGGCTACACCTTC
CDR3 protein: CASSTGYGYTF

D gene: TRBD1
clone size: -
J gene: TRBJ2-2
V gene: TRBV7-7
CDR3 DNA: TGTGCCAGCAGCTTAATCCCCTCAGGGGGTAGGACCGGGGAGCTGTTTTTT
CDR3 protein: CASSLIPSGGRTGELFF

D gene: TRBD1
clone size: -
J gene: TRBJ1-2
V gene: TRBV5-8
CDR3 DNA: TGTGCCAGCATCTACCAGGGGGGTGAGGACTACACCTTC
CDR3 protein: CASIYQGGEDYTF

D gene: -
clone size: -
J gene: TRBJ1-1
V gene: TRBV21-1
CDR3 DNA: TGTGCCAGCAGCAGGAGGACCCCGGTCACTGAAGCTTTCTTT
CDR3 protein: CASSRRTPVTEAFF

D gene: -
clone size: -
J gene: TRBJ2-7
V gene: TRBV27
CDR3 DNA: TGTGCCAGCAGTTTAAAGCCCGCCTACGAGCAGTACTTC
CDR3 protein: CASSLKPAYEQYF

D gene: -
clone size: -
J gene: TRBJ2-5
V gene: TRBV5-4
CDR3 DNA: TGTGCCAGCAGCCGGGACTCCTACCAAGAGACCCAGTACTTC
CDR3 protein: CASSRDSYQETQYF

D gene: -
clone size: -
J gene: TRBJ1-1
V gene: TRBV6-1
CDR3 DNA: TGTGCCAGCAGTGAAAGCATGCCCCTTAACACTGAAGCTTTCTTT
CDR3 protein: CASSESMPLNTEAFF

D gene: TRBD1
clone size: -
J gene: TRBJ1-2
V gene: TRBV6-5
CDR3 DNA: TGTGCCAGCAGTTACAGAGGGGACAGGAACTATGGCTACACCTTC
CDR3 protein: CASSYRGDRNYGYTF

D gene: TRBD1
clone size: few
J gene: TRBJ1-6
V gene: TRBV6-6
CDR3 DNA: TGTGCCAGCAGCGTCGGACAGGGAGTTTCACCCCTCCACTTT
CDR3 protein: CASSVGQGVSPLHF

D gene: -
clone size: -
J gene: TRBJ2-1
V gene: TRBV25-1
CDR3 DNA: TGTGCCAGCAGTGAATTAAGCGGTCAGCAGCAGTTCTTC
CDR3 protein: CASSELSGQQQFF

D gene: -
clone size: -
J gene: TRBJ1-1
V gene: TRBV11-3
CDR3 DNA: TGTGCCAGCAGCCACCAGGGGACCCACACTGAAGCTTTCTTT
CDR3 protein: CASSHQGTHTEAFF

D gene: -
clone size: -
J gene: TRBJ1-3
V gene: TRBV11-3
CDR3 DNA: TGTGCCAGCAGCTTGGAGGCTGGAAACACCATATATTTT
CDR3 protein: CASSLEAGNTIYF

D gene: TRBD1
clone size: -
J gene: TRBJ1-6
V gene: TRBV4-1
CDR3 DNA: TGCGCCAGCAGCCAGGACAGGGGGTATAATTCACCCCTCCACTTT
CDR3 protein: CASSQDRGYNSPLHF

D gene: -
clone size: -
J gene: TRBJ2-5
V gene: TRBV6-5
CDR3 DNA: TGTGCCAGCAGACTCTTACTACAGGGTTTGGAGACCCAGTACTTC
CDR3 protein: CASRLLLQGLETQYF

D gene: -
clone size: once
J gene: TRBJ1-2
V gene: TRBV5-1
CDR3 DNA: TGCGCCAGCAGCCCCAGTGAGCGGGGCTCGGGCTATGGCTACACCTTC
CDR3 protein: CASSPSERGSGYGYTF

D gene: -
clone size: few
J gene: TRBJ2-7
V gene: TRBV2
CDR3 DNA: TGTGCCAGCAGTAATGGAGCTACCACAAGTCACGAGCAGTACTTC
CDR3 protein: CASSNGATTSHEQYF

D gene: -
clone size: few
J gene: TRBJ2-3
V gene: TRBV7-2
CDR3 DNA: TGTGCCAGCAGCCCGACTACGGGATCATTTTTGCAGTATTTT
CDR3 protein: CASSPTTGSFLQYF

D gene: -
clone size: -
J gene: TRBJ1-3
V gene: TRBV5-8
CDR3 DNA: TGTGCCAGCAGCCTACGTGACAGGACCATATATTTT
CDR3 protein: CASSLRDRTIYF

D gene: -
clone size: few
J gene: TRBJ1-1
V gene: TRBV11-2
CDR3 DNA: TGTGCCAGCAGCTTATATTTCGCTGAAGCTTTCTTT
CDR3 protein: CASSLYFAEAFF

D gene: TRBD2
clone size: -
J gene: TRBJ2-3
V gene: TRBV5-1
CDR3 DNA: TGCGCCAGCAGCCCACAGGTAGCGGGGATCACAGATACGCAGTATTTT
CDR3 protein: CASSPQVAGITDTQYF

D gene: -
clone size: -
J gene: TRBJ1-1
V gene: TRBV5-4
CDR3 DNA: TGTGCCAGCAGCCCGGGGGGGGTGGAGAACACTGAAGCTTTCTTT
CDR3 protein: CASSPGGVENTEAFF

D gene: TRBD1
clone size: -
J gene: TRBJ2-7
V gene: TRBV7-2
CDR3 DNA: TGTGCCAGCAGCCTTAGGACTTTGAGGGACAGGGGCGGCGAGCAGTACTTC
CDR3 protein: CASSLRTLRDRGGEQYF

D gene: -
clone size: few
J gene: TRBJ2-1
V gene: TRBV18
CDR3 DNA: TGTGCCAGCTCACCCTCGGGGGTTAAAAATGAGCAGTTCTTC
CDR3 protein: CASSPSGVKNEQFF

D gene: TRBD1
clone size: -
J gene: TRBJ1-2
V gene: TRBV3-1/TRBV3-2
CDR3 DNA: TGTGCCAGCTGCAAGAATTCAGGGGGAGTTGACGGCTACACCTTC
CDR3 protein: CASCKNSGGVDGYTF

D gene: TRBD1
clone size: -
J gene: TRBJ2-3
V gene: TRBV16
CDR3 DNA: TGTGCCAGCAGCCAAGCGGGGACAGGAGATACGCAGTATTTT
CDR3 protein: CASSQAGTGDTQYF

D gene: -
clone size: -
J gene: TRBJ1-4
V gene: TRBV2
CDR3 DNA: TGTGCCAGCAGTAGGGGATCAACTAATGAAAAACTGTTTTTT
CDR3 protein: CASSRGSTNEKLFF

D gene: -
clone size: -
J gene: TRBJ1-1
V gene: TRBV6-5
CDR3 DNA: TGTGCTACCTGGGCGGAGGACTACCTTGAAGCTTTCTTT
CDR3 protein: CATWAEDYLEAFF

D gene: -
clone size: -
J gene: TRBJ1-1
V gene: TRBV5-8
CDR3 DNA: TGTGCCAGCAGCTTTCGCGGGGATGTCACTGAAGCTTTCTTT
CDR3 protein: CASSFRGDVTEAFF

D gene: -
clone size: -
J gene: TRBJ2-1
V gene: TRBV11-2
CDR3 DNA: TGTGCCAGCAGCTTAGTTCGGACAGACAATGAGCAGTTCTTC
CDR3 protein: CASSLVRTDNEQFF

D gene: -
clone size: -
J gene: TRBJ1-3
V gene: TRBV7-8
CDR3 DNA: TGTGCCAGCAGCGAATGGGACATGGGCTCTGGAAACACCATATATTTT
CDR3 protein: CASSEWDMGSGNTIYF

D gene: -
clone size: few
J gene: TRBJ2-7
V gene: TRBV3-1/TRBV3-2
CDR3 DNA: TGTGCCAGCAGTTCCCGTTTGTCCTACGAGCAGTACTTC
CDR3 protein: CASSSRLSYEQYF

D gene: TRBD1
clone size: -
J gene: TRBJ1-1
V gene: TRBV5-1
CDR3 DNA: TGCGCCAGCAGCACAGGGGCGGGAGGAACTGAAGCTTTCTTT
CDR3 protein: CASSTGAGGTEAFF